This T cell receptor (beta chain) is from a study of cytomegalovirus exposure and HLA in healthy donors. General study points: Rarity held for most TCR sequences, but there were some public TCRs that occurred in many donors. In a later analysis, at a false discovery rate of 0.05, over 15,000 TCR beta sequences matched HLA alleles.

At the time of sampling, donors were nominally healthy, though unrecorded immune exposures were likely. Primers included in the PCR were 60 Vbeta and 13 Jbeta primers. The method was immunoSEQ multiplex PCR; TCRdb's version includes in-frame clones alone and lacks a portion of them. Here the sample spans roughly 200,000 clones, about 9.4% being singletons. This clone appeared a few times. Antigen specificity is unknown. This TCR derives from a woman aged 25-40 years in good health and CMV-seropositive. Material: PBMCs.

The CDR3 loop is CASSESAEPLYYEQYF. The CDR3 region has the DNA TGCGCCAGCAGTGAGTCCGCAGAACCACTATACTACGAGCAGTACTTC. V gene TRBV10-2 combines with J gene TRBJ2-7; D call uncertain. V dropped 0 bases and J dropped 3 bases, with 15 bases sitting between them. There are 16 residues in the CDR3. Germline assignment: CDR1 WSHSY and CDR2 SAAADI.